The following is a T cell receptor (beta chain) sequence with its context. Its antigen is unidentified. Repertoires were generated with immunoSEQ multiplex PCR, while TCRdb's copy carries only in-frame clones and drops some. The sample contains about 50,000 clones, roughly 73% of which appear only once. This entry comes from a study of memory CD4+ T cells and cytomegalovirus serostatus. About the research overall: This sample comes from healthy Belgian adults, 9 CMV seropositive, 24 seronegative.

General study results and limits: CMV serostatus prediction reached median AUC approximately 0.95, or 0.91 with US-trained model.

Single viable CD3+CD4+CD8-CD45RO+ cells were sorted as the memory CD4+ T cells. Serum IgG to CMV pp150, pp28, p38 and p52 defined serostatus. Positive selection with CD4 microbeads enriched total CD4+ T cells. This CDR3 region has 15 residues. Germline CDR1 and CDR2: MNHNS and SASEGT. V lost 3 bases and J lost 4, with 13 bases in between. Sequences were obtained from memory CD4+ T cells from blood. The genes are TRBV6-1 and TRBJ1-5, with a weak D call TRBD1 (5 bases). The clonotype was recovered from an adult in good health and CMV-seronegative. This chain's CDR3 is CASSEQGWANQPQHF. The CDR3 DNA follows: TGTGCCAGCAGTGAGCAGGGATGGGCTAATCAGCCCCAGCATTTT.